The sequence of this T cell receptor beta chain was determined in a study of vaccination effects on CD4 cells after COVID-19. The wider study: Post-vaccine sample collection fell at a median of 72 days after the second dose. General study results and limits: Long after vaccination, the clones induced by infection and by vaccine shrank markedly in size.

The ViraFEST assay expanded antigen-specific CD4+ T cells with viral peptide pools before sequencing. Isolation of CD4+ T cells took place after ten to eleven days of culture. Subjects were given two BNT162b2 or mRNA-1273 vaccine doses. Cultivation was performed at more than 1.5 million PBMC per well with 8 to 10 IU/ml IL-2 and about 9.2 ug/ml peptides added. On both days 3 and 7, half of the culture medium was replaced with IL-2 medium. Comments on this clone: As yet, its antigen is unknown.

The V gene end was trimmed by 10 bases and the J gene end by 7 bases; junction bases not matched to a gene: 14. The CDR3 runs 15 residues. Germline CDR1 and CDR2: SNHLY and FYNNEI. Produced via immunoSEQ multiplex PCR; TCRdb's table is partial and in-frame only. The data show more than 50,000 clones, 76% seen once. This TCR was sampled from a human donor who received a COVID-19 vaccine. The sequenced sample was CD4+ T cells from PBMCs cultured with HCoV-OC43 spike peptides, obtained after COVID-19 vaccination. The subset denotes: HCoV-OC43 spike overlapping peptide pool stimulation. V and J are TRBV2 and TRBJ2-1, with TRBD1 matching over 9 bases. Here the CDR3 reads CATIRDREIGNEQFF. The CDR3 DNA reads as TGTGCCACCATTCGGGACAGGGAGATAGGTAATGAGCAGTTCTTC.